Presented here are 18 T cell receptor beta chains from one specimen sequenced in a study of blood T cell repertoires in COVID-19. Here immunoSEQ multiplex PCR was the method, and the copy in TCRdb shows in-frame clones only, minus some. The data hold about 160,000 clones, with 82% observed a single time. The source material was PBMCs or T cells enriched from blood (not recorded which). Receptors were obtained from a man aged 60 to 75 who had recovered from COVID-19.

This chain links TRBV7-2 with TRBJ1-2, with D perhaps TRBD1 (6 bases). The CDR3 is made up of 14 amino acids. Germline CDR1 and CDR2: SGHTA and FQGNSA. Between the trimmed V and J ends, which lost 5 bases and 6 bases, there was a span of 16 bases. CDR3 in amino acids: CASSLIQGSHGYTF. The CDR3 bases are TGTGCCAGCAGCCTGATACAGGGATCGCATGGCTACACCTTC.

The rearrangement links TRBV19 to TRBJ1-2, with D perhaps matching TRBD1 (5 bases). The CDR3 is made up of 14 amino acids. The ends were cut back, 3 bases at V and 6 bases at J, with 14 bases in the middle. Germline V gene lookup returns CDR1 LNHDA and CDR2 SQIVND (reference sequence). CDR3 DNA sequence: TGTGCCAGTAGTATTTCGTCTCCAGGGAATGGCTACACCTTC. It encodes CASSISSPGNGYTF.

The rearrangement links TRBV12-3 or TRBV12-4 to TRBJ2-2; D perhaps matches TRBD1 (6 bases). CDR3 length equals 13 residues. V was cut by 6 bases and J by 10 bases, with 15 bases left in between. CDR3 amino acids: CASSQTGKEELFF. DNA of the CDR3: TGTGCCAGCAGCCAGACAGGCAAAGAGGAGCTGTTTTTT.

V is TRBV7-6 and J is TRBJ1-5; D unresolved. The V gene's germline CDR1 is SGHVS and CDR2 FNYEAQ. V dropped 1 base and J dropped 5 bases, with 12 bases sitting between them. The CDR3 contains 15 residues. In DNA, the CDR3 is TGTGCCAGCAGCTTAGGGGCAGCCCCCGATCAGCCCCAGCATTTT. Its translation is CASSLGAAPDQPQHF.

The rearrangement uses TRBV25-1 and TRBJ1-2; perhaps TRBD1 as D (6 bases). Germline V gene lookup returns CDR1 MGHDK and CDR2 SYGVNS. Trimming took off 3 bases at V and 7 bases at J, with 12 bases between the two ends. The CDR3 covers 13 residues. This CDR3 reads CASSDFQGSGYTF. In DNA form, the CDR3 reads TGTGCCAGCAGTGATTTTCAGGGGTCTGGCTACACCTTC.

The rearrangement links TRBV5-6 to TRBJ1-6, with 8 bases identical to TRBD1. The CDR3 runs to 16 residues. Germline lookup yields CDR1 SGHDT and CDR2 YYEEEE. V was pared by 4 bases and J by 7 bases, with 10 bases of the junction left unmatched. CDR3 bases: TGTGCCAGCAGCCCGACGGGACAGGCGCGAAATTCACCCCTCCACTTT. Residues: CASSPTGQARNSPLHF. Using reference TRBV5-6 and TRBJ1-6 for the parts outside the CDR3, the full variable domain is DAGVTQSPTHLIKTRGQQVTLRCSPKSGHDTVSWYQQALGQGPQFIFQYYEEEERQRGNFPDRFSGHQFPNYSSELNVNALLLGDSALYLCASSPTGQARNSPLHFGNGTRLTVT.

The chain employs TRBV28 and TRBJ1-6; tentative D call: TRBD1 (6 bases). Deletions cut 3 bases from V and 6 bases from J, with 12 bases between. The CDR3 loop spans 15 amino acids. CDR1 is MDHEN and CDR2 is SYDVKM in the germline V gene. The CDR3 DNA reads as TGTGCCAGCAGTTTTGTGACAGGCACTAATTCACCCCTCCACTTT. Its translation is CASSFVTGTNSPLHF.

The CDR3 is CASSFVGTGGALTNEQFF. The DNA of the CDR3 is TGTGCCAGCAGTTTTGTAGGGACAGGGGGCGCGTTGACCAATGAGCAGTTCTTC. This rearrangement joins TRBV7-2 to TRBJ2-1; 12 bases fit TRBD1. The CDR3 is 18 residues long. V was clipped by 6 bases and J by 6 bases; unmatched bases: 15. CDR1 and CDR2 from the germline V gene are SGHTA and FQGNSA. Combining the CDR3 with reference TRBV7-2 and TRBJ2-1 gives the whole variable domain GAGVSQSPSNKVTEKGKDVELRCDPISGHTALYWYRQSLGQGLEFLIYFQGNSAPDKSGLPSDRFSAERTGGSVSTLTIQRTQQEDSAVYLCASSFVGTGGALTNEQFFGPGTRLTVL.

This chain links TRBV27 with TRBJ2-2, with 9 bases aligning to TRBD1. The CDR3 runs to 15 residues. V gave up 5 bases and J gave up 7 bases; unmatched junction bases: 8. The germline V gene encodes CDR1 MNHEY and CDR2 SMNVEV (reference sequence). CDR3 in DNA: TGTGCCAGCAGTCCTCGGGGACAGGGTCACGGGGAGCTGTTTTTT. It encodes CASSPRGQGHGELFF.

The chain joins TRBV10-3 to TRBJ1-2; TRBD1 aligns across 9 bases. The V gene's germline CDR1 is ENHRY and CDR2 SYGVKD. Trimming took 3 bases from V and 8 from J; bases not matched to a gene: 4. This CDR3 is 13 amino acids long. The CDR3 DNA is TGTGCCATCAGTGACCGACAGGGGGTGGGCTACACCTTC. As protein: CAISDRQGVGYTF.

The rearrangement joins TRBV7-3 to TRBJ2-5, with 15 bases that match TRBD2. Germline CDR1 SGHTA, CDR2 FQGTGA. V trimming: 5 bases; J trimming: 1 base; junction bases outside the gene matches: 8. This CDR3 has 18 amino acids. The CDR3 reads CASSLRTSGGASQETQYF. The DNA of the CDR3 is TGTGCCAGCAGCCTGAGGACTAGCGGGGGGGCCTCCCAAGAGACCCAGTACTTC. Full variable domain (remainder filled in from reference TRBV7-3 and TRBJ2-5): GAGVSQTPSNKVTEKGKYVELRCDPISGHTALYWYRQSLGQGPEFLIYFQGTGAADDSGLPNDRFFAVRPEGSVSTLKIQRTERGDSAVYLCASSLRTSGGASQETQYFGPGTRLLVL.

V usage is TRBV28 and J usage is TRBJ2-7, with 7 bases identical to TRBD1. The germline gives CDR1 MDHEN, CDR2 SYDVKM. With V trimmed by 3 bases and J by 4 bases, 6 bases remained unmatched. The CDR3 extends over 14 amino acids. The DNA of the CDR3 is TGTGCCAGCAGTTTTCAGGGGGTGTCGTACGAGCAGTACTTC. Translated: CASSFQGVSYEQYF.

This chain links TRBV20-1 with TRBJ2-1; possibly TRBD1 for D (5 bases). The germline V gene has CDR1 DFQATT and CDR2 SNEGSKA (reference sequence). Trimming took off 8 bases at V and 4 bases at J, with 9 bases between the two ends. This CDR3 has 11 amino acids. The CDR3 DNA reads as TGCAGTTCCAGGGAATACAATGAGCAGTTCTTC. Encoded protein: CSSREYNEQFF.

The chain couples TRBV10-3 to TRBJ2-1, with 11 bases lining up with TRBD1. CDR1 is ENHRY, CDR2 SYGVKD, per germline. The CDR3 spans 15 residues. J gave up 6 bases and V 10 bases, and 11 bases lay outside the gene matches. For the CDR3, the DNA is TGTGCCACGGACAGGGGGCTCACGGGAGGCAATGAGCAGTTCTTC. Translated, it gives CATDRGLTGGNEQFF.

The J gene is TRBJ2-1, the V gene TRBV28; 8 nucleotides agree with TRBD2. V gave up 3 bases and J gave up 4 bases; unmatched junction bases: 5. Per the germline V gene, CDR1 is MDHEN and CDR2 is SYDVKM. The CDR3 is made up of 15 amino acids. The CDR3 reads CASSLAGGAYNEQFF. In DNA, the CDR3 is TGTGCCAGCAGTTTGGCCGGGGGGGCGTACAATGAGCAGTTCTTC. Together with reference TRBV28 and TRBJ2-1, the CDR3 gives the full variable domain: DVKVTQSSRYLVKRTGEKVFLECVQDMDHENMFWYRQDPGLGLRLIYFSYDVKMKEKGDIPEGYSVSREKKERFSLILESASTNQTSMYLCASSLAGGAYNEQFFGPGTRLTVL.

The chain is built from TRBV28 and TRBJ2-5, with 12 bases that match TRBD1. With 6 bases clipped from V and 5 bases from J, the junction kept 13 bases outside the gene matches. The length of the CDR3 is 17 residues. The V gene's germline CDR1 is MDHEN and CDR2 SYDVKM. CDR3 DNA: TGTGCCAGCAGCCCCTCGGGACAGGGGGCTCGGAGGGAGACCCAGTACTTC. This gives the protein CASSPSGQGARRETQYF.

The chain recombines TRBV6-5 with TRBJ2-2; 7 bases line up with TRBD1. Germline trimming cut 10 bases from V and 0 bases from J; bases unmatched to any gene: 8. The CDR3 runs 15 residues. The germline gives CDR1 MNHEY, CDR2 SVGAGI. CDR3 residues: CATRQGEANTGELFF. The CDR3 DNA follows: TGTGCCACCCGACAGGGCGAGGCGAACACCGGGGAGCTGTTTTTT.

CDR3 in amino acids: CAISESSRGNTIYF. The CDR3 DNA follows: TGTGCCATCAGTGAGTCGAGCAGGGGAAACACCATATATTTT. The V and J genes are TRBV10-3 and TRBJ1-3, with no clear D. Germline V gene data show CDR1 as ENHRY and CDR2 as SYGVKD. Trimming shortened V by 0 bases and J by 4 bases, and 7 bases separated the two germline ends. CDR3 length: 14 amino acids.